This TCR beta chain emerged from a study of T cells in women clearing cervical HPV infection. A word on this clone: The CDR3 is cut off 3 residues early in the read; its end comes from the germline J gene.

Clones were read by immunoSEQ multiplex PCR, and TCRdb kept only the in-frame ones, dropping some. Its clone listing holds 25,000 to 35,000 clones. CDR1 and CDR2 from the germline V gene are LNHDA and SQIVND (reference sequence). This CDR3 contains 15 residues. The ends were cut back, 3 bases at V and 2 bases at J, with 10 bases in the middle. The chain links TRBV19 to TRBJ1-4, with D perhaps matching TRBD1 (5 bases). The TCR comes from a woman between 18 and 69 years old with a cervical HPV16 infection that either progressed to CIN3+ or cleared (not recorded which). Sequencing used blood buffy coat. CDR3 region: CASSIPGFTNEKLFF. The DNA read from the CDR3 is TGTGCCAGTAGTATCCCAGGGTTTACTAATGAAAAA.